The 2 T cell receptor beta chains given below trace back to one sample, sequenced in a study of blood T cell repertoires in COVID-19. Some clones are missing from TCRdb's copy, which holds only in-frame ones; the method was immunoSEQ multiplex PCR. The table includes 45,000 to 70,000 clones, more than 75% detected once. Sequencing was carried out using peripheral blood. The source is a woman in her sixties with acute or convalescent COVID-19.

The V and J genes are TRBV27 and TRBJ2-3; possibly TRBD1 for D (5 bases). This CDR3 contains 16 residues. V lost 3 bases to trimming and J lost 5 bases, with 18 bases between them. CDR1 MNHEY and CDR2 SMNVEV come from the germline V gene (reference sequence). The DNA for the CDR3 is TGTGCCAGCAGTTTTTGGACAATCGATTCTGGAGATACGCAGTATTTT. This codes for CASSFWTIDSGDTQYF.

V gene TRBV7-9 combines with J gene TRBJ2-1; D not resolved. This CDR3 has 12 amino acids. Germline V CDR1 and CDR2: SEHNR, FQNEAQ (reference sequence). The V end was cut by 5 bases, the J end by 6 bases, with 8 bases between. The CDR3 DNA follows: TGTGCCAGCAGCCGACAAGTCAATGAGCAGTTCTTC. Protein product: CASSRQVNEQFF. Complete variable domain (other parts from reference TRBV7-9 and TRBJ2-1): DTGVSQNPRHKITKRGQNVTFRCDPISEHNRLYWYRQTLGQGPEFLTYFQNEAQLEKSRLLSDRFSAERPKGSFSTLEIQRTEQGDSAMYLCASSRQVNEQFFGPGTRLTVL.